This T cell receptor (beta chain) originates from a study of blood T cell repertoires in COVID-19. Looking at the study overall: Samples taken during acute and convalescent COVID-19 were collected in the United States, Italy and Spain. The analysed material was cDNA or gDNA that came from T cells, B-cell-depleted T cells, or PBMCs.

This clone was detected ten times or more. Losses at the gene ends were 2 bases for V and 7 bases for J; bases not matched to a gene: 5. This CDR3 has 15 amino acids. Germline CDR1 is KGHDR and CDR2 is SFDVKD. Per the original methods: Estimated nucleated cell counts came from reference gene primer amplification. TCRdb's table, derived via immunoSEQ multiplex PCR, lists solely in-frame clones and lacks some. V and J calls and clone size are given by that table; D and trimming were obtained from the DNA. The table has 70,000 to 90,000 clones, approximately 74% seen once. Sequencing was done on a sample of peripheral blood. This clonotype was obtained from a human donor with acute or convalescent COVID-19. The donor label of this sample is uncertain. The chain combines TRBV24-1 with TRBJ1-5; 9 bases are shared with TRBD1. In DNA, the CDR3 is TGTGCCACCAGTGATTCGGGACAGGGCGGGCAGCCCCAGCATTTT. As protein: CATSDSGQGGQPQHF.